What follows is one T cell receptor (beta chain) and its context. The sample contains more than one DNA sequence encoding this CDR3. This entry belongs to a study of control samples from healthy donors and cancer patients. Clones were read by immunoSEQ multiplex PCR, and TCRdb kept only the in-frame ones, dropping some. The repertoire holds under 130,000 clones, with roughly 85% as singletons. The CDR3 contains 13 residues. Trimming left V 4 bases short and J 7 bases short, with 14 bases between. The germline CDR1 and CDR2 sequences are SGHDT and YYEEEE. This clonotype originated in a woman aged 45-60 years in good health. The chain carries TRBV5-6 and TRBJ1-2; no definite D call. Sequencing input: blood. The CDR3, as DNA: TGTGCCAGCAGCCTGTGGGGTTCCCGTGGCTACACCTTC. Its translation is CASSLWGSRGYTF.